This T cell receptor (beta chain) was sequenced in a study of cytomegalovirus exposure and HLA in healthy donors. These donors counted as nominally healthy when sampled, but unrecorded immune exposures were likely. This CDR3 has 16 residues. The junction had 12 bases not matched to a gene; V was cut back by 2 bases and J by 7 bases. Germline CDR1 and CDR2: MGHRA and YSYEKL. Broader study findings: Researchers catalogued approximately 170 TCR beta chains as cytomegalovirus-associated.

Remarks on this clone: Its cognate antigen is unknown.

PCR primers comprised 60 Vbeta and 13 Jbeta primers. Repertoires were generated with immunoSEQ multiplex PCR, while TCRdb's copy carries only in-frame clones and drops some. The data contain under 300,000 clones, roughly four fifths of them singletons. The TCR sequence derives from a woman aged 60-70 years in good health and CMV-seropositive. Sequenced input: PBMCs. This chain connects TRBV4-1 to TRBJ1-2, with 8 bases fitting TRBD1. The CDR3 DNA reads TGCGCCAGCAGCCAACCCTTTGGACAGGGTATAGGTGGCTACACCTTC. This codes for CASSQPFGQGIGGYTF.